This T cell receptor (beta chain) is from a study of T cells in Graves' hyperthyroidism and ophthalmopathy. Study summary: It was at initial diagnosis, before any treatment, that peripheral blood was collected.

Findings and limits, study-wide: Within blood appeared most thyroid clonotypes that had expanded above 0.001.

Amplified TCR beta CDR3 regions came from RNA transcripts. HTBI primers were employed in a first-round RT-PCR of the TCR CDR3. Each CDR3 protein gets one entry after TCRdb re-called the multiplex PCR reads with MiXCR. The sample has roughly 350,000 distinct CDR3 sequences, about an eighth seen once. Thyroid ultrasound, orbital computed tomography, clinical symptoms, and serum thyroxine and TRAb underpinned diagnoses. The CDR3 contains 17 residues. The V gene's germline CDR1 is SGHRS and CDR2 YFSETQ. The trim removed 4 bases at V and 4 bases at J, leaving 12 bases unmatched. This clonotype turned up a few times. What it binds is unknown.

Specimen: blood. This TCR was sampled from a woman in her thirties or forties with Graves' ophthalmopathy. The chain combines TRBV5-1 with TRBJ2-5; 11 bases map to TRBD2. The chain's CDR3 is CASSGGLAGGSGETQYF. CDR3 DNA sequence: TGCGCCAGCAGCGGGGGGCTAGCGGGGGGCTCAGGAGAGACCCAGTACTTC.